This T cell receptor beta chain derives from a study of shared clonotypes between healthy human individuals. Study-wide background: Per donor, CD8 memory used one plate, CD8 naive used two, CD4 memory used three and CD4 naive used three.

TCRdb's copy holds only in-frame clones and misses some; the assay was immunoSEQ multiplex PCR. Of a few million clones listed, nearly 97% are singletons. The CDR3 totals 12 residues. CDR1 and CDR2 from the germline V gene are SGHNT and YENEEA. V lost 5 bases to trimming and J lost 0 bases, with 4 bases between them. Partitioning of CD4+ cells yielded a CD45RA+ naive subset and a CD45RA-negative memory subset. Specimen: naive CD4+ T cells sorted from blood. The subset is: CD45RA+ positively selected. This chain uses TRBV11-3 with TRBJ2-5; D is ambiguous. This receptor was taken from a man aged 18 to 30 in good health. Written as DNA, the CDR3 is TGTGCCAGCAGCCCGTACCAAGAGACCCAGTACTTC. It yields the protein CASSPYQETQYF.